The 27 T cell receptor beta chains below were found in one sample sequenced in a study of patients and donors after allogeneic stem cell transplantation. MiXCR was run by TCRdb on the RT-PCR reads, yielding one entry per CDR3 protein. The sample includes roughly 200,000 distinct CDR3 sequences, roughly two fifths of them seen just once. Source material: blood, either unsorted or a sorted T cell fraction (not recorded which). The source of these receptors is a human donor who was either an allogeneic HSCT recipient or a stem cell or donor lymphocyte infusion donor (not recorded which). It is not recorded whose cells these are; they may come from a transplant donor.

The gene calls are TRBV29-1 and TRBJ2-7; 7 bases are shared with TRBD1. The junction had 10 bases not matched to a gene; V was cut back by 5 bases and J by 3 bases. Germline CDR1 and CDR2: SQVTM and ANQGSEA. The CDR3 is 14 residues long. DNA of the CDR3: TGCAGCGTTCTCTTGAGGGGGCGCATCTACGAGCAGTACTTC. Translating gives CSVLLRGRIYEQYF.

This clonotype was seen a handful of times. The J gene is TRBJ1-1, the V gene TRBV12-5; D may be TRBD1 (5 bases). The V end lost 2 bases, the J end lost 1 base, and 17 bases lay between the germline ends. Per the germline V gene, CDR1 is LGHNT and CDR2 is FRNRAP. This CDR3 region has 17 residues. This chain's CDR3 is CASGLLGVSPANTEAFF. The CDR3 DNA reads TGTGCTAGTGGTTTGTTAGGGGTTTCGCCCGCGAACACTGAAGCTTTCTTT.

The V and J genes are TRBV18 and TRBJ1-4; D may be TRBD1 (5 bases). There are 15 residues in the CDR3. V lost 3 bases and J lost 0, with 8 bases in between. Germline lookup yields CDR1 KGHSH and CDR2 LQKENI. CDR3 bases: TGTGCCAGCTCACCGCAGGGTGCAACTAATGAAAAACTGTTTTTT. This encodes CASSPQGATNEKLFF.

The chain combines TRBV4-2 with TRBJ1-2; 8 nucleotides line up with TRBD1. Germline CDR1 is LGHNA and CDR2 is YNFKEQ. The ends lost 1 base at V and 2 bases at J; junction bases unmatched: 3. CDR3 length equals 15 residues. The CDR3 loop is CASSQGPGGNYGYTF. The CDR3 DNA sequence: TGTGCCAGCAGCCAAGGCCCAGGGGGCAACTATGGCTACACCTTC.

This clonotype occurred a few times. The gene calls are TRBV4-3 and TRBJ1-3, with unresolved D. V lost 0 bases and J lost 3, with 6 bases in between. The CDR3 runs to 14 residues. Germline CDR1 and CDR2: LGHNA and YSLEER. DNA of the CDR3: TGCGCCAGCAGCCAAGATCTGAATGGAAACACCATATATTTT. Residues: CASSQDLNGNTIYF.

This CDR3 is CASSPGTGIYGYTF. DNA of the CDR3: TGTGCCAGCAGTCCCGGGACAGGGATCTATGGCTACACCTTC. This rearrangement joins TRBV12-3 or TRBV12-4 to TRBJ1-2, with TRBD1 matching 9 bases. The ends lost 5 bases at V and 4 bases at J; junction bases unmatched: 5. The CDR3 sequence is 14 residues long.

The chain carries TRBV5-6 and TRBJ2-1; unclear D gene. This CDR3 comprises 13 residues. Germline CDR1 is SGHDT and CDR2 is YYEEEE. The V and J ends lost 4 bases and 8 bases respectively, with 13 bases between them. The CDR3 bases are TGTGCCAGCAGCCAACCTCATTGGGATGAGCAGTTCTTC. It encodes CASSQPHWDEQFF. The complete variable domain, with remaining parts taken from reference TRBV5-6 and TRBJ2-1, reads DAGVTQSPTHLIKTRGQQVTLRCSPKSGHDTVSWYQQALGQGPQFIFQYYEEEERQRGNFPDRFSGHQFPNYSSELNVNALLLGDSALYLCASSQPHWDEQFFGPGTRLTVL.

This clonotype was seen only a few times. This chain uses TRBV20-1 with TRBJ1-5, with TRBD1 as a possible D gene (6 bases). V was clipped by 2 bases and J by 5 bases, with 10 bases between them. CDR1 is DFQATT, CDR2 SNEGSKA, per germline (reference sequence). This CDR3 spans 13 amino acids. This chain's CDR3 is CSARRGWDQPQHF. The CDR3 bases are TGCAGTGCTAGAAGGGGGTGGGATCAGCCCCAGCATTTT.

This clonotype was counted between two and nine times. The rearrangement joins TRBV7-2 to TRBJ2-5; weak D call: TRBD2 (6 bases). Trimming removed 1 base from V and 4 bases from J, with 10 bases in between. CDR3 length equals 14 residues. Looked up from germline, CDR1 is SGHTA and CDR2 is FQGNSA. The CDR3 sequence is CASSLVGGGETQYF. In nucleotides, the CDR3 is TGTGCCAGCAGCTTAGTCGGGGGTGGAGAGACCCAGTACTTC.

This clonotype appeared once. The genes are TRBV12-3 or TRBV12-4 and TRBJ2-5; 7 bases line up with TRBD1. CDR3 length: 12 residues. V dropped 9 bases and J dropped 2; count of bases not matched to a gene: 3. As DNA, the CDR3 is TGTGCCAGTCACAGGGGTCAAGAGACCCAGTACTTC. This codes for CASHRGQETQYF.

This rearrangement joins TRBV20-1 to TRBJ1-2; D is unclear. From germline, CDR1 is DFQATT and CDR2 SNEGSKA (reference sequence). The CDR3 is made up of 12 amino acids. V gave up 7 bases and J gave up 2 bases, with 11 bases separating them. The CDR3 sequence is CSGDVQNYGYTF. CDR3 DNA: TGCAGTGGAGATGTACAGAACTATGGCTACACCTTC.

This clonotype was found a few times. V is TRBV20-1 and J is TRBJ1-4; D might be TRBD1 (6 bases). Germline CDR1 and CDR2: DFQATT and SNEGSKA (reference sequence). The CDR3 runs 13 residues. CDR3 sequence reads: CSANRGAREKLFF. The CDR3, as DNA: TGCAGCGCGAATCGGGGGGCGCGTGAAAAACTGTTTTTT.

This chain links TRBV2 with TRBJ1-3; D is uncertain. The CDR3 covers 14 residues. Germline assignment: CDR1 SNHLY and CDR2 FYNNEI. Trimming removed 6 bases at V and 1 base at J, with 10 bases between. CDR3 amino acids: CASRETRSGNTIYF. CDR3 bases: TGTGCCAGCAGGGAGACGCGATCTGGAAACACCATATATTTT.

A few counts support this clonotype. The chain links TRBV12-3 or TRBV12-4 to TRBJ1-5; D call uncertain. The CDR3 is 12 residues long. Trimming shortened V by 3 bases and J by 7 bases, and 7 bases separated the two germline ends. CDR3 residues: CASSFGEQPQHF. CDR3 coding DNA: TGTGCCAGCAGTTTCGGCGAACAGCCCCAGCATTTT.

The chain couples TRBV27 to TRBJ1-2, with TRBD1 as a possible D gene (6 bases). The germline gives CDR1 MNHEY, CDR2 SMNVEV (reference sequence). V lost 0 bases and J lost 6, with 14 bases in between. The CDR3 covers 15 residues. As DNA, the CDR3 is TGTGCCAGCAGTTTATCGGGAGGGGGGCTGAATGGCTACACCTTC. This sequence encodes CASSLSGGGLNGYTF.

The chain uses TRBV7-8 and TRBJ2-2; D may be TRBD2 (6 bases). Germline assignment: CDR1 SGHVS and CDR2 FQNEAQ. V lost 3 bases, J lost 5 bases, and 10 bases lay in between. This CDR3 region has 14 residues. The CDR3 sequence is CASSFAGTTGELFF. Written as DNA, the CDR3 is TGTGCCAGCAGCTTTGCGGGGACGACCGGGGAGCTGTTTTTT.

The chain is built from TRBV5-4 and TRBJ2-3; 8 bases agree with TRBD2. The CDR3 loop spans 14 amino acids. Germline V CDR1 and CDR2: SGHNT, YYREEE (reference sequence). With 5 bases clipped from V and 5 bases from J, the junction kept 7 bases outside the gene matches. CDR3 sequence reads: CASREGLDGDTQYF. The CDR3 region has the DNA TGTGCCAGCAGGGAGGGACTAGATGGAGATACGCAGTATTTT.

This clonotype was seen more than once but under ten times. The V gene is TRBV20-1, the J gene TRBJ1-1; a weak D match, TRBD1 (6 bases). Germline values: CDR1 DFQATT, CDR2 SNEGSKA (reference sequence). CDR3 length equals 14 residues. DNA of the CDR3: TGCAGGTTTTTGAGGGGGACCAGGAACACTGAAGCTTTCTTT. Translating gives CRFLRGTRNTEAFF.

This clonotype has more than one count but fewer than ten. CDR3: CASSLGQGGYTF. The CDR3 DNA reads TGCGCCAGCAGCTTGGGACAGGGCGGCTACACCTTC. The rearrangement joins TRBV5-1 to TRBJ1-2; 7 bases match TRBD1. Germline CDR1 SGHRS, CDR2 YFSETQ. This CDR3 is 12 amino acids long. Trimming removed 0 bases from V and 8 bases from J; junction bases left unmatched: 1.

This chain uses TRBV3-1 with TRBJ1-2; D call uncertain. CDR1 and CDR2 from the germline V gene are LGHDT and YNNKEL (reference sequence). The CDR3 sequence is 17 residues long. V lost 7 bases and J 3 bases, leaving 24 bases between the germline ends. The CDR3 DNA is TGTGCCAGCACGCCAAGGTTTTACTATACAGCCGACTATGGCTACACCTTC. The encoded protein is CASTPRFYYTADYGYTF. The variable domain in full, with the rest retrieved from reference TRBV3-1 and TRBJ1-2, is DTAVSQTPKYLVTQMGNDKSIKCEQNLGHDTMYWYKQDSKKFLKIMFSYNNKELIINETVPNRFSPKSPDKAHLNLHINSLELGDSAVYFCASTPRFYYTADYGYTFGSGTRLTVV.

This clonotype has only a few counts. This sequence joins TRBV7-8 and TRBJ1-1; 7 bases are a match to TRBD1. Germline V CDR1 and CDR2: SGHVS, FQNEAQ. The CDR3 is 16 residues long. The V segment lost 1 base and the J segment 0 bases; nucleotides outside the gene matches: 5. The CDR3 loop is CASSLGQGVMNTEAFF. The CDR3, as DNA: TGTGCCAGCAGCTTAGGACAGGGCGTAATGAACACTGAAGCTTTCTTT.

This chain links TRBV5-1 with TRBJ2-2; D not certain. The length of the CDR3 is 14 residues. Germline V lookup: CDR1 SGHRS, CDR2 YFSETQ. The ends were cut back, 4 bases at V and 5 bases at J, with 12 bases in the middle. The CDR3 spells CASSKGMGTGELFF. CDR3 DNA: TGCGCCAGCAGCAAAGGAATGGGAACCGGGGAGCTGTTTTTT.

A few counts support this clonotype. In DNA, the CDR3 is TGTGCCAGCAGTTCCGGGACAGGGTATAGTGCTGAAGCTTTCTTT. Amino acids: CASSSGTGYSAEAFF. This chain links TRBV12-3 or TRBV12-4 with TRBJ1-1; 9 bases map to TRBD1. CDR3 size: 15 residues. V lost 4 bases, J lost 6 bases, and 9 bases stayed unmatched.

The chain couples TRBV4-1 to TRBJ1-1, with 8 bases fitting TRBD1. CDR3 length equals 15 residues. With V trimmed by 3 bases and J by 4 bases, 7 bases remained unmatched. CDR1 and CDR2 from the germline V gene are MGHRA and YSYEKL. The CDR3 DNA is TGCGCCAGCAGCCATGCCGGGACAGGAGGCACTGAAGCTTTCTTT. This encodes CASSHAGTGGTEAFF.

The chain couples TRBV25-1 to TRBJ2-7; 8 bases are a match to TRBD1. V shed 3 bases, J shed 7 bases, and the junction held 14 bases outside the gene matches. CDR3 length: 16 residues. Germline CDR1 and CDR2: MGHDK and SYGVNS. CDR3 region: CASSDGQGAVMDEQYF. The CDR3 DNA sequence: TGTGCCAGCAGTGATGGTCAGGGGGCGGTAATGGATGAGCAGTACTTC.

A few counts support this clonotype. The J gene is TRBJ1-5, the V gene TRBV5-6, with D unresolved. V was shortened by 0 bases and J by 3 bases, with 4 bases between the two germline ends. Germline-derived CDR1 and CDR2 are SGHDT and YYEEEE. This CDR3 is built from 13 residues. In DNA form, the CDR3 reads TGTGCCAGCAGCTTGGGAGTCAATCAGCCCCAGCATTTT. Amino acid sequence: CASSLGVNQPQHF.

This clonotype was found a few times. V usage is TRBV12-3 or TRBV12-4 and J usage is TRBJ1-3, with D unresolved. Trimming stripped 6 bases from V and 7 bases from J, with 10 bases between. CDR3 length equals 12 residues. CDR3 bases: TGTGCCAGCAGATACCTTGGGAACACCATATATTTT. This gives the protein CASRYLGNTIYF.